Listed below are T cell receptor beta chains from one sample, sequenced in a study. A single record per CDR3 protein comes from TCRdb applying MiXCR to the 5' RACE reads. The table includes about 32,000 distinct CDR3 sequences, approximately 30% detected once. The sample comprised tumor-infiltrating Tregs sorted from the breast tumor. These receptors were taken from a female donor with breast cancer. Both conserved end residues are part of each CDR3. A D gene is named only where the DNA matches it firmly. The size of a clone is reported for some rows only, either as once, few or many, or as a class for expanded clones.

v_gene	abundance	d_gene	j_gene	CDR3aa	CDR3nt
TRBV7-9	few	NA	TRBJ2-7	CASSLPRGDTYEQYF	TGTGCCAGCAGCTTACCGAGGGGTGATACCTACGAGCAGTACTTC
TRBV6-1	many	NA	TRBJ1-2	CASRGARRELNGYTF	TGTGCCAGCAGGGGGGCTCGCAGAGAATTGAATGGCTACACCTTC
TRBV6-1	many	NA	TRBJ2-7	CASSEALGSPSYEQYF	TGTGCCAGCAGTGAAGCTCTGGGGTCCCCCTCCTACGAGCAGTACTTC
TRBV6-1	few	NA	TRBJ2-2	CASRNTAGELFF	TGTGCCAGCAGAAACACAGCCGGGGAGCTGTTTTTT
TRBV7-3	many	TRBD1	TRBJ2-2	CASSFQGANGELFF	TGTGCCAGCAGCTTCCAGGGGGCGAACGGGGAGCTGTTTTTT
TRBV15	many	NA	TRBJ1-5	CATSRAGNSNQPQHF	TGTGCCACCAGCAGAGCAGGGAATAGCAATCAGCCCCAGCATTTT
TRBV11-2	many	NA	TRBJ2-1	CASSRRWPGDEQFF	TGTGCCAGCAGCCGTCGGTGGCCTGGCGATGAGCAGTTCTTC
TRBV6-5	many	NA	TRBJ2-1	CASTSRSYNEQFF	TGTGCCAGCACGTCGAGGTCCTACAATGAGCAGTTCTTC
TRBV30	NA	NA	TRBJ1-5	CAWSVGVSNQPQHF	TGTGCCTGGAGTGTAGGGGTTAGCAATCAGCCCCAGCATTTT
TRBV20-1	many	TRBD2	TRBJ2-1	CSAITYGTSGGRNEQFF	TGCAGTGCTATAACTTACGGGACTAGCGGGGGCCGCAATGAGCAGTTCTTC
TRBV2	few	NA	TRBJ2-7	CASSDRGGADYEQYF	TGTGCCAGCAGTGATCGCGGGGGCGCCGACTACGAGCAGTACTTC